The next 26 T cell receptor beta chains were all read from a single sample in a study of breast tumors, draining lymph nodes, adjacent tissues. Axillary draining lymph nodes of breast cancer patients supplied the node samples. One entry per CDR3 protein results from TCRdb running MiXCR on the multiplex PCR reads. This sample carries about 230,000 distinct CDR3 sequences, about 30% of them seen once, and the ten largest clones take 1.2% to 1.5%. The source material was axillary lymph node tissue. These receptors all come from a female donor with breast cancer. Some clones in this sample may be carry-over from other donors' samples.

This clonotype was found many times. This chain's CDR3 is CSARKDNEQFF. The CDR3 coding sequence is TGCAGTGCTAGAAAGGACAATGAGCAGTTCTTC. V gene TRBV20-1 combines with J gene TRBJ2-1; D remains ambiguous. V shed 2 bases and J shed 5 bases, with 4 bases lying between them. Per germline, CDR1 DFQATT and CDR2 SNEGSKA (reference sequence). CDR3 size: 11 residues.

This clonotype has ten or more counts. The genes are TRBV6-4 and TRBJ2-1; TRBD2 agrees at 7 bases. This CDR3 has 14 amino acids. J lost 6 bases, V lost 10 bases, and 12 bases had no gene match. The V gene's germline CDR1 is MRHNA and CDR2 SNTAGT. The CDR3 region has the DNA TGTGCCATCCGAACCGGGGGGATTGGCAATGAGCAGTTCTTC. It codes for CAIRTGGIGNEQFF.

This clonotype was seen repeatedly, ten times or more. This chain uses TRBV2 with TRBJ2-7, with 8 bases fitting TRBD1. This CDR3 is 14 amino acids long. Germline assignment: CDR1 SNHLY and CDR2 FYNNEI. V gave up 0 bases and J gave up 3 bases; unmatched junction bases: 1. CDR3 sequence reads: CASSEAGTGYEQYF. DNA of the CDR3: TGTGCCAGCAGTGAAGCCGGGACAGGCTACGAGCAGTACTTC.

This chain uses TRBV7-8 with TRBJ2-3, with D tentatively TRBD1 or TRBD2 (7 bases each). This CDR3 is 18 amino acids long. Germline V gene sequence: CDR1 SGHVS, CDR2 FQNEAQ. The ends were cut back, 6 bases at V and 4 bases at J, with 26 bases in the middle. CDR3 DNA: TGTGCCAGCAGAAAAACTAGCGTAGTAAGCCAGGGGGCAGATACGCAGTATTTT. Protein product: CASRKTSVVSQGADTQYF.

V gene TRBV20-1 combines with J gene TRBJ1-4, with D perhaps matching TRBD1 (6 bases). The CDR3 contains 14 residues. CDR1 and CDR2 (germline): DFQATT, SNEGSKA (reference sequence). V gave up 0 bases and J gave up 7 bases, with 12 bases separating them. CDR3 DNA sequence: TGCAGTGCTAGAGATAGTACAGGGAGTGAAAAACTGTTTTTT. This gives the protein CSARDSTGSEKLFF.

This clonotype was seen many times. The chain joins TRBV6-1 to TRBJ2-7, with TRBD2 matching 9 bases. The germline CDR1 and CDR2 sequences are MNHNS and SASEGT. V lost 5 bases, J lost 6 bases, and 14 bases stayed unmatched. The CDR3 runs to 16 residues. The CDR3 loop is CASSSQAGGGFFEQYF. CDR3 sequence (DNA): TGTGCCAGCAGTTCCCAAGCGGGGGGCGGCTTCTTCGAGCAGTACTTC.

This chain uses TRBV2 with TRBJ2-7, with TRBD1 identical over 9 bases. Per the germline V gene, CDR1 is SNHLY and CDR2 is FYNNEI. The CDR3 contains 13 residues. J was trimmed by 2 bases and V by 11 bases; bases with no gene match: 7. CDR3 in amino acids: CAGGTGRAYEQYF. In DNA, the CDR3 is TGTGCCGGAGGGACAGGGAGGGCCTACGAGCAGTACTTC.

This clonotype was seen just once. Here the CDR3 reads CASSLGTRSNTEAFF. CDR3 DNA sequence: TGTGCCAGCTCCCTGGGAACAAGGTCGAACACTGAAGCTTTCTTT. The rearrangement uses TRBV12-3 or TRBV12-4 and TRBJ1-1; D ambiguous. The CDR3 is 15 residues long. V lost 8 bases to trimming and J lost 1 base, with 17 bases between them.

The gene calls are TRBV19 and TRBJ2-2; 7 bases are shared with TRBD2. With V trimmed by 1 base and J by 5 bases, 7 bases remained unmatched. The CDR3 is 16 residues long. Germline V gene lookup returns CDR1 LNHDA and CDR2 SQIVND (reference sequence). CDR3: CASSIVRGSYTGELFF. CDR3 DNA: TGTGCCAGTAGTATAGTTCGCGGGAGTTATACCGGGGAGCTGTTTTTT.

This clonotype was observed a handful of times. In nucleotides, the CDR3 is TGTGCCAGCAGTTCGGGTAACACTGAAGCTTTCTTT. This gives the protein CASSSGNTEAFF. The chain couples TRBV2 to TRBJ1-1; D is undetermined. Germline V gives CDR1 SNHLY, CDR2 FYNNEI. V was shortened by 5 bases and J by 2 bases, with 6 bases between the two germline ends. The CDR3 has 12 amino acids.

The rearrangement uses TRBV7-9 and TRBJ2-7; D is possibly TRBD1 (5 bases). CDR1 and CDR2 from the germline V gene are SEHNR and FQNEAQ (reference sequence). CDR3 length: 12 residues. The CDR3 loop is CASSLSRDEQYV. Written as DNA, the CDR3 is TGCGCCAGCAGCTTAAGCAGGGACGAGCAGTACGTC.

The rearrangement uses TRBV10-3 and TRBJ2-3; TRBD2 is a possible D gene (6 bases). Germline V gene lookup returns CDR1 ENHRY and CDR2 SYGVKD. The CDR3 sequence is 14 residues long. V was cut by 6 bases and J by 3 bases, with 13 bases left in between. The CDR3 nucleotides read TGTGCCATCAGCGGCGGAGGGGCGACAGATACGCAGTATTTT. This encodes CAISGGGATDTQYF.

This clonotype was counted many times. This sequence joins TRBV6-5 and TRBJ2-2; D remains unclear. The germline V and J ends were trimmed by 5 bases and 5 bases, with 12 bases remaining between them. The germline gives CDR1 MNHEY, CDR2 SVGAGI. This CDR3 contains 14 residues. This chain's CDR3 is CASSRSIKTGELFF. DNA of the CDR3: TGTGCCAGCAGTCGCTCGATAAAAACCGGGGAGCTGTTTTTT.

Details on this clonotype: With a much larger clone just one base away, this may be a read error. The gene calls are TRBV12-3 or TRBV12-4 and TRBJ2-2, with TRBD2 as a possible D gene (5 bases). The length of the CDR3 is 17 residues. CDR3 sequence (DNA): TGTGCCAGCACTTATTCAGGATTAACTGAGAACACCGGGGAGCAGTTTTTT. Amino acid sequence: CASTYSGLTENTGEQFF.

Of note for this clonotype: This may stem from a read error, because a much larger clone lies one nucleotide away. The chain employs TRBV19 and TRBJ2-3, with D maybe TRBD2 (5 bases). CDR3 length: 16 residues. The V gene's germline CDR1 is LNHDA and CDR2 SQIVND (reference sequence). Trimming removed 1 base from V and 0 bases from J, with 11 bases in between. CDR3 DNA sequence: TGTGCCAGTAGTATAGGAGCTAGCAAGAGCACAGATACGCAGTATTTT. Translating it yields CASSIGASKSTDTQYF.

The chain uses TRBV6-5 and TRBJ2-3; D unclear. V lost 5 bases, J lost 11 bases, and 2 bases lay in between. In germline, CDR1 is MNHEY, CDR2 SVGAGI. The CDR3 has 8 residues. The CDR3 DNA sequence: TGTGCCAGCAGTAAGCAGTATTTT. Its translation is CASSKQYF.

In its sample, this clonotype was seen once. This chain links TRBV29-1 with TRBJ1-2; possible D gene TRBD1, 5 bases. Trimming stripped 2 bases from V and 3 bases from J, with 10 bases between. Germline assignment: CDR1 SQVTM and CDR2 ANQGSEA. The CDR3 loop spans 13 amino acids. The CDR3 DNA sequence: TGCAGCGTTGAAACGGGGGTGGACTATGGCTACACCTTC. Its translation: CSVETGVDYGYTF.

This clonotype has a count of ten or more. The J gene is TRBJ2-7, the V gene TRBV9; D gene uncertain. Per germline, CDR1 SGDLS and CDR2 YYNGEE. The V end lost 4 bases, the J end lost 0 bases, and 11 bases lay between the germline ends. This CDR3 is 14 amino acids long. For the CDR3, the DNA is TGTGCCAGCAGCCCTTACAAGAGCTCCTACGAGCAGTACTTC. It is translated as CASSPYKSSYEQYF.

This clonotype was found many times. This chain joins TRBV11-3 and TRBJ2-1, with D perhaps TRBD1 (6 bases). CDR3 length equals 15 residues. V was trimmed by 5 bases and J by 2 bases, leaving 13 bases between them. CDR1 and CDR2 (germline): SGHNT, YENEEA. The CDR3 loop reads CASSNRDTPYNEQFF. CDR3 in DNA: TGTGCCAGCAGCAACCGGGACACCCCCTACAATGAGCAGTTCTTC.

The V gene is TRBV12-3 or TRBV12-4, the J gene TRBJ2-7, with 9 bases matching TRBD1. Trimming at V came to 5 bases and at J to 6 bases, leaving 5 bases not matched to a gene. The CDR3 sequence is 13 residues long. CDR3 amino acids: CASSRDRVAEQYF. In nucleotides, the CDR3 is TGTGCCAGCAGTAGGGACAGGGTGGCCGAGCAGTACTTC.

Many counts were recorded for this clonotype. The genes are TRBV6-8 and TRBJ1-3; D not resolved. In germline, CDR1 is MNHGY, CDR2 SAAAGT. V was shortened by 3 bases and J by 6 bases, with 15 bases between the two germline ends. The CDR3 is made up of 15 amino acids. CDR3 loop: CASSYTWQRANTIYF. CDR3 coding DNA: TGTGCCAGCAGTTATACGTGGCAGAGGGCAAACACCATATATTTT.

The table lists this clonotype with many counts. This chain joins TRBV20-1 and TRBJ2-3; either TRBD1 or TRBD2 may supply D (5 bases each). The CDR3 is 12 amino acids. Germline V gene sequence: CDR1 DFQATT, CDR2 SNEGSKA (reference sequence). Trimming pared 5 bases from V and 9 bases from J, leaving 15 bases between. CDR3 in amino acids: CSAPPGLGTQYF. The DNA of the CDR3 is TGCAGTGCTCCCCCGGGGCTTGGGACGCAGTATTTT.

This clonotype was detected ten times or more. This chain links TRBV4-1 with TRBJ2-2; TRBD2 might be the D (6 bases). CDR3 length: 16 residues. Germline CDR1 is MGHRA and CDR2 is YSYEKL. V was clipped by 0 bases and J by 0 bases, with 8 bases between them. CDR3 loop: CASSQELAANTGELFF. CDR3 DNA sequence: TGCGCCAGCAGCCAAGAATTAGCGGCGAACACCGGGGAGCTGTTTTTT.

Concerning this clonotype: One end of the junction does not line up with germline, which may come from a read error. The rearrangement joins TRBV7-9 to TRBJ2-5; a possible D gene is TRBD2 (6 bases). CDR3 length: 16 amino acids. Germline CDR1 is SEHNR and CDR2 is FQNEAQ (reference sequence). CDR3 DNA sequence: TGTGCCAGCAGCTTCGCGGGGCGAACCGACCAAGAGACCCAGTGCTTC. It yields the protein CASSFAGRTDQETQCF.

This clonotype was counted at least ten times. The genes are TRBV2 and TRBJ2-7; D assignment may be TRBD1 or TRBD2 (7 bases each). Germline V gene lookup returns CDR1 SNHLY and CDR2 FYNNEI. The length of the CDR3 is 14 residues. V lost 6 bases to trimming and J lost 4 bases, with 16 bases between them. This CDR3 reads CASRITGEGYEQYF. CDR3 nucleotide sequence: TGTGCCAGCAGGATAACAGGGGAGGGTTACGAGCAGTACTTC.

This clonotype was found a few times. This rearrangement joins TRBV5-1 to TRBJ1-1; TRBD1 might be the D (5 bases). Deletions cut 5 bases from V and 4 bases from J, with 12 bases between. The CDR3 loop spans 13 amino acids. In germline, CDR1 is SGHRS, CDR2 YFSETQ. This chain's CDR3 is CASRAGGGTEAFF. For the CDR3, the DNA is TGCGCCAGCAGGGCTGGGGGGGGCACTGAAGCTTTCTTT. The complete variable domain, with remaining parts taken from reference TRBV5-1 and TRBJ1-1, reads KAGVTQTPRYLIKTRGQQVTLSCSPISGHRSVSWYQQTPGQGLQFLFEYFSETQRNKGNFPGRFSGRQFSNSRSEMNVSTLELGDSALYLCASRAGGGTEAFFGQGTRLTVV.